A single sample gave rise to the 16 T cell receptor beta chains below, sequenced in a study of technical replicates of blood from several donors. Libraries were prepared by immunoSEQ multiplex PCR; TCRdb keeps only in-frame clonotypes and omits some of them. The table shows more than 70,000 clones, with 92% occurring only once. Sequencing was done on a sample of T cells isolated from PBMCs. The receptors were gathered from a human donor in good health.

The chain has TRBV18 and TRBJ2-5, with a weak D call TRBD2 (6 bases). Trimming shortened V by 3 bases and J by 5 bases, and 10 bases separated the two germline ends. This CDR3 is 13 amino acids long. From germline, CDR1 is KGHSH and CDR2 LQKENI. The CDR3 sequence: CASSPPGGETQYF. The CDR3, as DNA: TGTGCCAGCTCACCGCCTGGGGGGGAGACCCAGTACTTC.

J is TRBJ1-6 and V is TRBV5-6, with 7 bases identical to TRBD1. Unmatched junction bases numbered 10, after V lost 1 base and J lost 15 bases. The CDR3 runs 14 residues. Germline CDR1 SGHDT, CDR2 YYEEEE. The CDR3 loop is CASSLYDRGGLLHF. The CDR3 bases are TGTGCCAGCAGCTTGTATGATCGAGGGGGCCTCCTCCACTTT.

The chain carries TRBV19 and TRBJ2-7; 8 bases align to TRBD2. Germline V gives CDR1 LNHDA, CDR2 SQIVND (reference sequence). The CDR3 totals 14 residues. V shed 5 bases, J shed 7 bases, and the junction held 10 bases outside the gene matches. DNA for the CDR3: TGTGCCAGTAGTCTTCGTAGCGGGAATCGTGAGCAGTACTTC. This sequence encodes CASSLRSGNREQYF.

CDR3 in DNA: TGTGCCAGCAGCCCCCCCCCAGGGGTCGGAAACACCATATATTTT. Translating gives CASSPPPGVGNTIYF. J is TRBJ1-3 and V is TRBV7-9; possibly TRBD1 for D (6 bases). The CDR3 is 15 residues long. CDR1 is SEHNR and CDR2 is FQNEAQ in the germline V gene (reference sequence). Trimming pared 5 bases from V and 4 bases from J, leaving 15 bases between.

This chain joins TRBV7-2 and TRBJ2-3; the D gene is possibly TRBD1 (6 bases). V lost 9 bases and J 0 bases, leaving 10 bases between the germline ends. The germline gives CDR1 SGHTA, CDR2 FQGNSA. The length of the CDR3 is 13 residues. Here the CDR3 reads CARRTASTDTQYF. In nucleotides, the CDR3 is TGTGCCAGACGGACAGCTAGCACAGATACGCAGTATTTT. The variable domain in full, with the rest retrieved from reference TRBV7-2 and TRBJ2-3, is GAGVSQSPSNKVTEKGKDVELRCDPISGHTALYWYRQSLGQGLEFLIYFQGNSAPDKSGLPSDRFSAERTGGSVSTLTIQRTQQEDSAVYLCARRTASTDTQYFGPGTRLTVL.

This chain joins TRBV11-3 and TRBJ2-2, with D possibly matching TRBD2 (6 bases). CDR1 and CDR2 from the germline V gene are SGHNT and YENEEA. The CDR3 has 15 residues. Deletions cut 1 base from V and 3 bases from J, with 9 bases between. The CDR3 here is CASSLGWGDTGELFF. DNA for the CDR3: TGTGCCAGCAGCTTAGGGTGGGGGGACACCGGGGAGCTGTTTTTT.

The genes are TRBV27 and TRBJ2-1; D is possibly TRBD2 (5 bases). Trimming pared 2 bases from V and 2 bases from J, leaving 10 bases between. The germline CDR1 and CDR2 sequences are MNHEY and SMNVEV (reference sequence). This CDR3 contains 15 residues. CDR3 nucleotides: TGTGCCAGCAGTTTAGCGGGCCCAACCTACAATGAGCAGTTCTTC. Translation: CASSLAGPTYNEQFF.

The V gene is TRBV6-5, the J gene TRBJ2-5, with 9 bases identical to TRBD1. The CDR3 is 13 residues long. The germline V gene has CDR1 MNHEY and CDR2 SVGAGI. The ends lost 7 bases at V and 4 bases at J; junction bases unmatched: 4. CDR3 sequence: CASNLQGAETQYF. For the CDR3, the DNA is TGTGCCAGCAACTTACAGGGGGCAGAGACCCAGTACTTC.

This clone was recorded once. The V call is TRBV5-1, the J call TRBJ2-3; 11 nucleotides agree with TRBD2. V was pared by 4 bases and J by 4 bases, with 8 bases of the junction left unmatched. The germline V gene encodes CDR1 SGHRS and CDR2 YFSETQ. The CDR3 length is 16 residues. DNA of the CDR3: TGCGCCAGCAGCCCCACTAGCGGGAGTATTCCAGATACGCAGTATTTT. Its protein is CASSPTSGSIPDTQYF.

The chain is built from TRBV5-4 and TRBJ2-7; D may be TRBD1 (5 bases). This CDR3 is 13 amino acids long. The germline V gene has CDR1 SGHNT and CDR2 YYREEE (reference sequence). V was pared by 3 bases and J by 3 bases, with 10 bases between. The CDR3 protein is CASSSRDRYEQYF. CDR3 nucleotides: TGTGCCAGCAGCTCCAGGGATCGCTACGAGCAGTACTTC.

J is TRBJ1-1 and V is TRBV11-3, with 7 bases matching TRBD1. CDR1 is SGHNT, CDR2 YENEEA, per germline. After removal of 5 bases from V and 0 bases from J, the junction contained 9 bases not matched to a gene. The CDR3 is 16 amino acids. The CDR3 region is CASSPHRDRMNTEAFF. The CDR3 DNA reads as TGTGCCAGCAGCCCCCACAGGGACAGAATGAACACTGAAGCTTTCTTT.

This chain uses TRBV7-3 with TRBJ2-1, with TRBD2 matching over 10 bases. The CDR3 consists of 18 residues. J was trimmed by 2 bases and V by 0 bases; bases with no gene match: 7. The germline V gene encodes CDR1 SGHTA and CDR2 FQGTGA. In DNA form, the CDR3 reads TGTGCCAGCAGCTTAACACTGGCTAGCGGGGGTACCTACAATGAGCAGTTCTTC. Protein: CASSLTLASGGTYNEQFF.

There are a few counts of this clone. The genes are TRBV29-1 and TRBJ2-1, with 8 bases aligning to TRBD2. Trimming took 4 bases from V and 2 from J; bases not matched to a gene: 4. The CDR3 is made up of 14 amino acids. Germline V lookup: CDR1 SQVTM, CDR2 ANQGSEA. The CDR3 nucleotides read TGCAGCGTTGTGGATAGCGGGACCTACAATGAGCAGTTCTTC. Protein product: CSVVDSGTYNEQFF.

The chain uses TRBV5-4 and TRBJ1-1; D remains ambiguous. The V and J ends lost 1 base and 0 bases respectively, with 7 bases between them. This CDR3 spans 14 amino acids. CDR1 and CDR2 (germline): SGHNT, YYREEE (reference sequence). This CDR3 reads CASSLSRMNTEAFF. In DNA, the CDR3 is TGTGCCAGCAGCTTGTCCAGGATGAACACTGAAGCTTTCTTT.

The rearrangement uses TRBV19 and TRBJ2-1, with 7 positions matching TRBD1. The CDR3 consists of 11 residues. Trimming cost V 10 bases and J 4 bases; bases outside gene matches: 1. CDR1 is LNHDA and CDR2 is SQIVND in the germline V gene (reference sequence). CDR3 region: CATGQYNEQFF. CDR3 DNA sequence: TGTGCCACGGGACAGTACAATGAGCAGTTCTTC.

The rearrangement uses TRBV28 and TRBJ2-3; 10 positions match TRBD2. V shed 6 bases and J 9 bases; nucleotides not matched to a gene: 21. This CDR3 spans 18 amino acids. Germline V gene data show CDR1 as MDHEN and CDR2 as SYDVKM. CDR3 in DNA: TGTGCCAGCAGCAACCCCACTACTATTGCTAGCGGGAGAGCGACGCAGTATTTT. Residues: CASSNPTTIASGRATQYF.